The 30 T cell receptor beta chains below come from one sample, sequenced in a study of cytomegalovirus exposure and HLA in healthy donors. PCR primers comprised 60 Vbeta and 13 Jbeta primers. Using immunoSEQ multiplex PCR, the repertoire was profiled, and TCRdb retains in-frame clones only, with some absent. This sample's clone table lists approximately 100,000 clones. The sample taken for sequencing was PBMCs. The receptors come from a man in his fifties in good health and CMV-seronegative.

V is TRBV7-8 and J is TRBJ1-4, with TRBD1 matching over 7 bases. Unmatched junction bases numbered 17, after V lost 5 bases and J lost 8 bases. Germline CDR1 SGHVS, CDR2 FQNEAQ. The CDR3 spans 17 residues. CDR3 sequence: CASSPTNDRAGGEKLFF. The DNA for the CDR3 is TGTGCCAGCAGCCCTACGAACGACAGGGCCGGCGGAGAAAAACTGTTTTTT.

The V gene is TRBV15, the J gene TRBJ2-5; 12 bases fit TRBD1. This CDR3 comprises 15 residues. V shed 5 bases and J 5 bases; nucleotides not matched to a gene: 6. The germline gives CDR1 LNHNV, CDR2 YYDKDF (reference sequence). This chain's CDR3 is CATSRGQGAIETQYF. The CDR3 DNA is TGTGCCACCAGCCGGGGACAGGGGGCAATTGAGACCCAGTACTTC.

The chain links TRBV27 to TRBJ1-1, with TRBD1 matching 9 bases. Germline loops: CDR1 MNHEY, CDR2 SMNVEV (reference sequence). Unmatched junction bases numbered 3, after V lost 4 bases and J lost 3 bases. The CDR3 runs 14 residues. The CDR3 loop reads CASSSTGGDTEAFF. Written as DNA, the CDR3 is TGTGCCAGCAGTTCGACAGGGGGGGACACTGAAGCTTTCTTT.

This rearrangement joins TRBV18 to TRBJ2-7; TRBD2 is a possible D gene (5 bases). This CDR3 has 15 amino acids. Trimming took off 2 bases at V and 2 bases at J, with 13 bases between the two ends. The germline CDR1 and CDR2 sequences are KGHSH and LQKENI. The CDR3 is CASSPSWGATYEQYF. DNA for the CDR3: TGTGCCAGCTCACCATCCTGGGGAGCAACCTACGAGCAGTACTTC.

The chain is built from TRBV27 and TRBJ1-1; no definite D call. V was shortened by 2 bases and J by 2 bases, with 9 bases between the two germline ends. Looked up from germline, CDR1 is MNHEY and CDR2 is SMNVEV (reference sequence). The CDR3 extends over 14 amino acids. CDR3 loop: CASSLRGGNTEAFF. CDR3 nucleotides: TGTGCCAGCAGTTTACGGGGAGGAAACACTGAAGCTTTCTTT.

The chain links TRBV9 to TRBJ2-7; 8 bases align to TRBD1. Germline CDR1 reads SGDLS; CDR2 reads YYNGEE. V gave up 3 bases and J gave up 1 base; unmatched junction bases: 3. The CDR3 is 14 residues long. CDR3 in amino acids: CASSGGQGSYEQYF. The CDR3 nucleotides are TGTGCCAGCAGCGGAGGACAGGGATCCTACGAGCAGTACTTC.

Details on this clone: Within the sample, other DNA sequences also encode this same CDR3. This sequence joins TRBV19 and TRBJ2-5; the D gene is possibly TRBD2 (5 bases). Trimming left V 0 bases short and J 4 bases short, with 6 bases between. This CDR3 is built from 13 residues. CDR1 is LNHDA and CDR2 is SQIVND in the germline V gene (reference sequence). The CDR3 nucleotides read TGTGCCAGTAGTATAGATGGAGGAGAGACCCAGTACTTC. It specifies CASSIDGGETQYF.

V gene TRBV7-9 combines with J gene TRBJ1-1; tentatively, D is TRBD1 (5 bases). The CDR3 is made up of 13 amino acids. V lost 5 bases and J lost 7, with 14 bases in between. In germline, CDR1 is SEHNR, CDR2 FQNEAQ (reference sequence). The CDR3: CASSPRVKGEAFF. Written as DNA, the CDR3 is TGTGCCAGCAGCCCCAGGGTTAAAGGTGAAGCTTTCTTT.

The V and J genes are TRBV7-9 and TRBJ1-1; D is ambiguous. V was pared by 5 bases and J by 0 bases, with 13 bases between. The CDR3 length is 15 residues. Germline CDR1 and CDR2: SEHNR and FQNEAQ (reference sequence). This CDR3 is CASSLGLGLNTEAFF. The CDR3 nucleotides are TGTGCCAGCAGCCTCGGCTTGGGCCTGAACACTGAAGCTTTCTTT.

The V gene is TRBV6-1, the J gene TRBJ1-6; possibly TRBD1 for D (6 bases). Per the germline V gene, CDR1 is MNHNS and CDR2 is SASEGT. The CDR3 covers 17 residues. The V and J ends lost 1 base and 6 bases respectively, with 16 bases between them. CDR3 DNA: TGTGCCAGCAGTGAAGTTGGGGGAGGGGGGGCTAATTCACCCCTCCACTTT. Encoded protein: CASSEVGGGGANSPLHF.

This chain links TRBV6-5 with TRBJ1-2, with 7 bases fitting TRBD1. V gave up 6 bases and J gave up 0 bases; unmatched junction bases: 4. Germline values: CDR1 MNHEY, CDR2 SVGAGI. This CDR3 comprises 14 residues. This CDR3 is CASRDRITNYGYTF. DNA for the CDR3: TGTGCCAGCAGGGACAGGATTACTAACTATGGCTACACCTTC.

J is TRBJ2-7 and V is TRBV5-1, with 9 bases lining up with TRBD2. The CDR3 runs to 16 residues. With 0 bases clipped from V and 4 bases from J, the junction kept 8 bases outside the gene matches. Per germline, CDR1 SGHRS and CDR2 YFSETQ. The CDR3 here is CASSLGEGSGSYEQYF. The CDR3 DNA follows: TGCGCCAGCAGCTTGGGGGAGGGTAGCGGGAGTTACGAGCAGTACTTC. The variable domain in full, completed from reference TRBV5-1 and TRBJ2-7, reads KAGVTQTPRYLIKTRGQQVTLSCSPISGHRSVSWYQQTPGQGLQFLFEYFSETQRNKGNFPGRFSGRQFSNSRSEMNVSTLELGDSALYLCASSLGEGSGSYEQYFGPGTRLTVT.

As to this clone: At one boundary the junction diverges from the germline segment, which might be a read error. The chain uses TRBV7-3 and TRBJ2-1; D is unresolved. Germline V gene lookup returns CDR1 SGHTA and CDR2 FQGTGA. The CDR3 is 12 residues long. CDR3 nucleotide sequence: TGTGCCAGCAGCTTATGCTACTATGAGCAGTTCTTC. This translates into CASSLCYYEQFF.

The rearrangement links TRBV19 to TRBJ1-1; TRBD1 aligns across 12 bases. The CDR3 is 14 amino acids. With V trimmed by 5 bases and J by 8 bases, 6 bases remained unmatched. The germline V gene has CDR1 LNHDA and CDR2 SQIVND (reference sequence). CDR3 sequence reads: CASSSRDRGREAFF. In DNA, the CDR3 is TGTGCCAGTAGTTCGCGGGACAGGGGGCGGGAAGCTTTCTTT.

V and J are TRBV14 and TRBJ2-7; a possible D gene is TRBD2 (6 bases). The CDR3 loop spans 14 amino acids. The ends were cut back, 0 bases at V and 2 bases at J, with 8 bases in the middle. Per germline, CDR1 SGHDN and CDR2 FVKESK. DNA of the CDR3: TGTGCCAGCAGCCAAGAGGGGGGACCCTACGAGCAGTACTTC. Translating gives CASSQEGGPYEQYF.

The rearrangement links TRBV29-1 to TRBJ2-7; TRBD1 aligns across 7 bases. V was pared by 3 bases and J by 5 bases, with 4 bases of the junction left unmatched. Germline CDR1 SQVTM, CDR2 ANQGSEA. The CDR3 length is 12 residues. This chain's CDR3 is CSVDTGANEQYF. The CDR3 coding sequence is TGCAGCGTTGATACAGGGGCAAACGAGCAGTACTTC.

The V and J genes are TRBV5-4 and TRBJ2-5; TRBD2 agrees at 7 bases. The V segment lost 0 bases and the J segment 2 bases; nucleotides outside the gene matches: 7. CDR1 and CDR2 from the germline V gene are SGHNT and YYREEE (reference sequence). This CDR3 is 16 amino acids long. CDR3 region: CASSLGYVSGQETQYF. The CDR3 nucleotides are TGTGCCAGCAGCTTGGGATACGTTAGCGGGCAAGAGACCCAGTACTTC. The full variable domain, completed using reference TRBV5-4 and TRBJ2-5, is ETGVTQSPTHLIKTRGQQVTLRCSSQSGHNTVSWYQQALGQGPQFIFQYYREEENGRGNFPPRFSGLQFPNYSSELNVNALELDDSALYLCASSLGYVSGQETQYFGPGTRLLVL.

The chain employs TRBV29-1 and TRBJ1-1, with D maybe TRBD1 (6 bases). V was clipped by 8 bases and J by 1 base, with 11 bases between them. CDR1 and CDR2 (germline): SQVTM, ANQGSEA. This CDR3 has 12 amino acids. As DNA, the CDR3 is TGCAGCACAGACAGGAAGAACACTGAAGCTTTCTTT. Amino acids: CSTDRKNTEAFF.

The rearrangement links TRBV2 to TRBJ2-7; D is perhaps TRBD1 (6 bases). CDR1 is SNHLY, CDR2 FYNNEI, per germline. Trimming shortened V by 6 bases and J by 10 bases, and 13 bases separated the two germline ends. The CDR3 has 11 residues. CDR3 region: CASRRDTGQYF. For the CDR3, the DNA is TGTGCCAGCAGGAGGGACACGGGCCAGTACTTC.

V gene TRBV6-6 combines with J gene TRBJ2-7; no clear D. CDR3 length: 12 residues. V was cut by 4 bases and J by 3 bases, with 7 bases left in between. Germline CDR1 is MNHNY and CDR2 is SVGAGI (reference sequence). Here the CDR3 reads CASSLRVYEQYF. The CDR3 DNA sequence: TGTGCCAGCAGTTTACGGGTCTACGAGCAGTACTTC.

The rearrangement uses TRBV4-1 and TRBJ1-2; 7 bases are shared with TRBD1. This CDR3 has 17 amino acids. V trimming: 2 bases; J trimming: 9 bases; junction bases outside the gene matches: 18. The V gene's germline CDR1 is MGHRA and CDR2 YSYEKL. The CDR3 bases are TGCGCCAGCAGCCAAAGCCCAGACAGGGAACTGTCCGGTCGCTACACCTTC. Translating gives CASSQSPDRELSGRYTF.

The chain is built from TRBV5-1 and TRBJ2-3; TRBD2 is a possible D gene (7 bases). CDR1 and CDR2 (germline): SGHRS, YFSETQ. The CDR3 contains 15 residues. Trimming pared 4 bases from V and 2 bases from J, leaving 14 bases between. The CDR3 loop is CASSKGGILTDTQYF. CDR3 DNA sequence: TGCGCCAGCAGCAAGGGGGGGATCCTCACAGATACGCAGTATTTT.

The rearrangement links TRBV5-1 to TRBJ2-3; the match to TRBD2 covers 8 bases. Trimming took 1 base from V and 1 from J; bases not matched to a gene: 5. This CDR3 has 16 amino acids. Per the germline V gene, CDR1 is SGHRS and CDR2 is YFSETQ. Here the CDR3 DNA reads TGCGCCAGCAGCTTGTCTTGGCGGGGGGGCACAGATACGCAGTATTTT. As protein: CASSLSWRGGTDTQYF.

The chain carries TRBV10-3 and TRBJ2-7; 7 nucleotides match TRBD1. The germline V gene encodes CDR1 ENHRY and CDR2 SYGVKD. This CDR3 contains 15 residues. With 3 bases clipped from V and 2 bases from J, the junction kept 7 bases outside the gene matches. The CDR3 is CAISDRGDSAYEQYF. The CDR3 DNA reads TGTGCCATCAGTGATAGAGGGGACAGTGCCTACGAGCAGTACTTC.

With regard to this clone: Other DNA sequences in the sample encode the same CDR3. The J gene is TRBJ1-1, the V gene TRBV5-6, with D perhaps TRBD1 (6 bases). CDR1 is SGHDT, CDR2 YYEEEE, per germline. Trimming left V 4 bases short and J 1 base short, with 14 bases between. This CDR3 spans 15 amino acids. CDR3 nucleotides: TGTGCCAGCAGCACCCTAGACAGGCCGAACACTGAAGCTTTCTTT. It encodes CASSTLDRPNTEAFF.

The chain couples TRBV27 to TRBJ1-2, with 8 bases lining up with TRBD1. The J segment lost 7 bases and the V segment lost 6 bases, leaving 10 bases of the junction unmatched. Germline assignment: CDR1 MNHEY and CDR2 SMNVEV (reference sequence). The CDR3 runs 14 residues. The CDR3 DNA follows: TGTGCCAGCAGCCTCGACAGGGGAGAGTCTGGCTACACCTTC. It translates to CASSLDRGESGYTF.

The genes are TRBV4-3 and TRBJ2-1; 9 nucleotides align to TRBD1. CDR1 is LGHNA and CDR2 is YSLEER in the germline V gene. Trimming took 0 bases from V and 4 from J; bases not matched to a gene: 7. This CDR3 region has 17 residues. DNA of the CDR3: TGCGCCAGCAGCCAAGATCTAGACAGGGGGAGATACAATGAGCAGTTCTTC. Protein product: CASSQDLDRGRYNEQFF.

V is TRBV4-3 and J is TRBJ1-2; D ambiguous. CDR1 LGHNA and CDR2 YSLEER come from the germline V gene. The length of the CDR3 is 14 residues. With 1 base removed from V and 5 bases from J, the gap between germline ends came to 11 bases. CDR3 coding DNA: TGCGCCAGCAGCCAAGGCGGCGGTCGATATGGCTACACCTTC. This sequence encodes CASSQGGGRYGYTF.

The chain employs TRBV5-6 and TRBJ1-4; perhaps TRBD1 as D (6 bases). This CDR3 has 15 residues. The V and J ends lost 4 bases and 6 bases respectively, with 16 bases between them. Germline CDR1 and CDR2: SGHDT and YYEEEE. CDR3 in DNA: TGTGCCAGCAGCACATACAGGGAGACGGATGAAAAACTGTTTTTT. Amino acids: CASSTYRETDEKLFF.

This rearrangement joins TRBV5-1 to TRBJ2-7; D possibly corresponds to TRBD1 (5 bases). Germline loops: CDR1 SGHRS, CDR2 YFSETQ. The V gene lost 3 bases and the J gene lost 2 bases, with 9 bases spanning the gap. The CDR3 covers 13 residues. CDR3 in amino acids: CASSSDTTYEQYF. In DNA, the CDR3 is TGCGCCAGCAGCTCGGACACCACCTACGAGCAGTACTTC.